This T cell receptor (beta chain) derives from a study of blood T cell repertoires in COVID-19. Study information: Acute and convalescent COVID-19 samples came from the United States, Italy and Spain. T cells, B-cell-depleted T cells, or PBMCs supplied cDNA or gDNA.

This CDR3 is built from 16 residues. The J segment lost 3 bases and the V segment lost 1 base, leaving 8 bases of the junction unmatched. Germline loops: CDR1 GTSNPN, CDR2 SVGIG (reference sequence). This clone occurred once. As handled by the study authors: Researchers report that nucleated cell counts were estimated from reference gene primer amplification. TCRdb keeps only in-frame clones here, not all; method: immunoSEQ multiplex PCR. The V and J calls and clone size come from that table; D and trimming were worked out from the DNA. The data contain over 150,000 clones, roughly 84% of them singletons.

The chain is built from TRBV30 and TRBJ2-1; 8 bases map to TRBD2. This TCR came from a human donor in a cohort sampled during active COVID-19. Sequenced: peripheral blood. The CDR3 sequence is CAWSGPGAGGYNEQFF. CDR3 DNA sequence: TGTGCCTGGAGTGGTCCTGGGGCGGGAGGCTACAATGAGCAGTTCTTC.